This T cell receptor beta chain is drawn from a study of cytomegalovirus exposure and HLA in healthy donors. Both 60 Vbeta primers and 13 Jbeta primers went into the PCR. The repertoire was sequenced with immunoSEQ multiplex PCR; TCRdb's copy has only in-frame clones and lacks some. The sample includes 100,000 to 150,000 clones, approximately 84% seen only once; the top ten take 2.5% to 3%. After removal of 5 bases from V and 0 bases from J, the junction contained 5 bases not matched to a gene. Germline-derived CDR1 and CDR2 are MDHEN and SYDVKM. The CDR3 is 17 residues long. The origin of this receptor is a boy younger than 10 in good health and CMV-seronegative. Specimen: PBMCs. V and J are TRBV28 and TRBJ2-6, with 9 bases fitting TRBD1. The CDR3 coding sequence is TGTGCCAGCAGTCCCGGACAGGGGCGCTCTGGGGCCAACGTCCTGACTTTC. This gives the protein CASSPGQGRSGANVLTF.